These T cell receptor beta chains were read from a single sample in a study of T cells after yellow fever vaccination. Via MiXCR, TCRdb re-called the 5' RACE reads, giving one row per CDR3 protein. The table shows 320,000 or so distinct CDR3 sequences, with around 8.1% occurring only once. The sequencing here drew on PBMCs, taken more than 40 days after the first yellow fever vaccination. These receptors came from a man aged 18-30 years who received the YFV17D yellow fever vaccine. Each CDR3 is given with its conserved first and last residue. A D gene is named only where the DNA matches it firmly. Clone size appears in some rows only: once, few, many, or a class for an expanded clone.

D: .; J: TRBJ2-5; size: many; V: TRBV2; CDR3: CASSELSRVIETQYF; DNA: TGTGCCAGCAGTGAGCTTTCGCGTGTCATAGAGACCCAGTACTTC
D: .; J: TRBJ2-1; size: few; V: TRBV29-1; CDR3: CSAPGRASDVDEQFF; DNA: TGCAGCGCCCCAGGGCGGGCTAGCGATGTCGATGAGCAGTTCTTC
D: .; J: TRBJ2-3; size: few; V: TRBV18; CDR3: CASSPGIVSGGQYF; DNA: TGTGCCAGCTCACCTGGTATCGTGTCCGGAGGGCAGTATTTT
D: .; J: TRBJ2-1; size: few; V: TRBV7-2; CDR3: CASKNTGLAEEQFF; DNA: TGTGCCAGCAAAAACACCGGACTGGCTGAGGAGCAGTTCTTC
D: TRBD2; J: TRBJ2-5; size: .; V: TRBV6-2/TRBV6-3; CDR3: CAITTRKASGGRGEETQYF; DNA: TGTGCCATCACTACGAGGAAGGCTAGCGGGGGTCGAGGGGAAGAGACCCAGTACTTC
D: TRBD1; J: TRBJ1-1; size: many; V: TRBV29-1; CDR3: CSVNRGGTEAFF; DNA: TGCAGCGTTAACAGGGGTGGAACTGAAGCTTTCTTT
D: .; J: TRBJ2-7; size: few; V: TRBV5-1; CDR3: CASSLDAGGRISYEQYF; DNA: TGCGCCAGCAGCTTGGATGCCGGGGGTAGGATCTCCTACGAGCAGTACTTC
D: TRBD1; J: TRBJ2-3; size: .; V: TRBV6-1; CDR3: CASRTVRGTGLTDTQYF; DNA: TGTGCCAGCCGTACCGTTCGGGGGACAGGGCTAACAGATACGCAGTATTTT
D: .; J: TRBJ1-4; size: .; V: TRBV30; CDR3: CAWSVYGVEKLFF; DNA: TGTGCCTGGAGTGTATACGGGGTTGAAAAACTGTTTTTT
D: TRBD2; J: TRBJ2-3; size: few; V: TRBV20-1; CDR3: CSALAGAADTQYF; DNA: TGCAGTGCCTTAGCGGGGGCAGCAGATACGCAGTATTTT
D: .; J: TRBJ1-2; size: .; V: TRBV12-3/TRBV12-4; CDR3: CASSQGFRYGYTF; DNA: TGTGCCAGCAGTCAGGGGTTCCGGTATGGCTACACCTTC
D: .; J: TRBJ2-2; size: .; V: TRBV7-2; CDR3: CASGILVGGELFF; DNA: TGTGCCAGCGGAATATTAGTTGGAGGGGAGCTGTTTTTT
D: TRBD2; J: TRBJ2-3; size: .; V: TRBV29-1; CDR3: CSGKRGGPTDTQYF; DNA: TGCAGCGGGAAGCGGGGGGGCCCCACAGATACGCAGTATTTT
D: TRBD2; J: TRBJ2-5; size: .; V: TRBV2; CDR3: CAALPGLEETQYF; DNA: TGTGCCGCGCTTCCGGGACTAGAAGAGACCCAGTACTTC
D: TRBD2; J: TRBJ2-3; size: few; V: TRBV5-1; CDR3: CASSKTSGGSTDTQYF; DNA: TGCGCCAGCAGCAAGACTAGCGGGGGAAGCACAGATACGCAGTATTTT
D: .; J: TRBJ1-2; size: .; V: TRBV6-5; CDR3: CASSTALDGGYGYTF; DNA: TGTGCCAGCAGTACTGCTCTGGACGGCGGCTATGGCTACACCTTC
D: .; J: TRBJ2-3; size: .; V: TRBV5-3; CDR3: CARSGGLPFGTDTQYF; DNA: TGTGCCAGGAGCGGTGGACTCCCCTTCGGGACAGATACGCAGTATTTT
D: TRBD1; J: TRBJ2-3; size: few; V: TRBV6-1; CDR3: CASSRTGQPLTDTQYF; DNA: TGTGCCAGCAGCCGTACGGGACAGCCCCTCACAGATACGCAGTATTTT
D: .; J: TRBJ2-5; size: few; V: TRBV5-1; CDR3: CASRPGTPRKETQYF; DNA: TGCGCCAGCAGGCCCGGGACCCCTCGCAAAGAGACCCAGTACTTC
D: .; J: TRBJ1-6; size: .; V: TRBV5-1; CDR3: CASSLAMGINSPLHF; DNA: TGCGCCAGCAGCTTGGCAATGGGGATCAATTCACCCCTCCACTTT
D: .; J: TRBJ2-2; size: .; V: TRBV7-3; CDR3: CASSLGGRSTGELFF; DNA: TGTGCCAGCAGCCTCGGGGGGCGTTCTACCGGGGAGCTGTTTTTT
D: TRBD1; J: TRBJ1-6; size: few; V: TRBV25-1; CDR3: CASSQTGTGTHNSPLHF; DNA: TGTGCCAGCAGTCAGACCGGGACAGGGACCCATAATTCACCCCTCCACTTT
D: .; J: TRBJ1-6; size: .; V: TRBV7-2; CDR3: CASSLVFKGPTISPLHF; DNA: TGTGCCAGCAGCTTAGTTTTTAAGGGACCGACCATTTCACCCCTCCACTTT
D: .; J: TRBJ1-1; size: many; V: TRBV7-3; CDR3: CASSLAGNAEAFF; DNA: TGTGCCAGCAGCTTAGCCGGGAACGCTGAAGCTTTCTTT
D: TRBD1; J: TRBJ2-3; size: many; V: TRBV6-1; CDR3: CASSGTGVSTDTQYF; DNA: TGTGCCAGCAGTGGGACAGGGGTTAGCACAGATACGCAGTATTTT
D: TRBD2; J: TRBJ2-2; size: .; V: TRBV7-2; CDR3: CASSPSGGTNTGELFF; DNA: TGTGCCAGCAGCCCCAGCGGGGGGACGAACACCGGGGAGCTGTTTTTT
D: TRBD2; J: TRBJ2-5; size: many; V: TRBV20-1; CDR3: CSARIASGDQETQYF; DNA: TGCAGTGCTAGAATTGCTAGCGGGGACCAAGAGACCCAGTACTTC
D: TRBD1; J: TRBJ1-5; size: few; V: TRBV5-4; CDR3: CASSLGGTGNQPQHF; DNA: TGTGCCAGCAGCTTGGGTGGGACAGGCAATCAGCCCCAGCATTTT
D: .; J: TRBJ2-5; size: .; V: TRBV7-6; CDR3: CASSFGQGGRETQYF; DNA: TGTGCCAGCAGCTTCGGACAGGGAGGGCGCGAGACCCAGTACTTC
D: .; J: TRBJ2-3; size: .; V: TRBV6-1; CDR3: CASSPPEGVPDTQYF; DNA: TGTGCCAGCAGCCCCCCCGAGGGGGTGCCAGATACGCAGTATTTT
D: TRBD1; J: TRBJ1-6; size: .; V: TRBV6-1; CDR3: CASSPADRGSSPLHF; DNA: TGTGCCAGCAGTCCCGCTGACAGGGGGTCTTCACCCCTCCACTTT
D: .; J: TRBJ1-4; size: few; V: TRBV20-1; CDR3: CSALWGLSNEKLFF; DNA: TGCAGTGCCTTGTGGGGGTTATCTAATGAAAAACTGTTTTTT
D: TRBD2; J: TRBJ2-1; size: .; V: TRBV5-1; CDR3: CASSLPLADNEQFF; DNA: TGCGCCAGCAGCTTGCCACTAGCGGACAATGAGCAGTTCTTC
D: .; J: TRBJ2-1; size: .; V: TRBV9; CDR3: CASSVGRHEQFF; DNA: TGTGCCAGCAGCGTAGGGCGACATGAGCAGTTCTTC
D: .; J: TRBJ1-2; size: few; V: TRBV6-5; CDR3: CASSYDGARGYTF; DNA: TGTGCCAGCAGTTACGACGGGGCCCGTGGCTACACCTTC
D: .; J: TRBJ2-4; size: .; V: TRBV12-3/TRBV12-4; CDR3: CASSLAVKNIQYF; DNA: TGTGCCAGCAGTTTGGCGGTCAAAAACATTCAGTACTTC
D: TRBD2; J: TRBJ2-3; size: few; V: TRBV5-1; CDR3: CASSRVAGGGDTQYF; DNA: TGCGCCAGCAGCCGAGTAGCGGGGGGGGGAGATACGCAGTATTTT
D: TRBD1; J: TRBJ1-1; size: few; V: TRBV7-2; CDR3: CASSFVTGETEAFF; DNA: TGTGCCAGCAGCTTCGTGACAGGGGAGACTGAAGCTTTCTTT
D: .; J: TRBJ2-5; size: few; V: TRBV28; CDR3: CASSFPTPGQETQYF; DNA: TGTGCCAGCAGTTTCCCTACGCCAGGACAAGAGACCCAGTACTTC
D: .; J: TRBJ2-3; size: .; V: TRBV24-1; CDR3: CATSDSTLDGRSTDTQYF; DNA: TGTGCCACCAGTGATTCGACCTTGGACGGACGTAGCACAGATACGCAGTATTTT
D: TRBD2; J: TRBJ2-5; size: .; V: TRBV7-9; CDR3: CASTDLAGEETQYF; DNA: TGTGCCAGCACCGATCTAGCGGGGGAAGAGACCCAGTACTTC
D: .; J: TRBJ2-3; size: .; V: TRBV11-1; CDR3: CASSLAAVRGPDTQYF; DNA: TGTGCCAGCAGCTTGGCCGCGGTAAGGGGCCCAGATACGCAGTATTTT